This record covers a single TCR beta chain. Produced via immunoSEQ multiplex PCR; TCRdb's table is partial and in-frame only. Among some 500,000 clones, 79% were seen once, and the ten largest hold approximately 12%. The germline gives CDR1 LNHDA, CDR2 SQIVND (reference sequence). V lost 5 bases and J 6 bases, leaving 20 bases between the germline ends. The CDR3 is made up of 15 amino acids. This sample was included in a study of shared clonotypes between healthy human individuals. The sequencing sample was made of PBMCs. The source of this sequence is a woman in her 40s in good health. Some clones in this sample may be carry-over from other donors' samples. The chain has TRBV19 and TRBJ2-7; a weak D match, TRBD1 (6 bases). The CDR3 sequence is CASSPSQGRRGEQYF. In nucleotides, the CDR3 is TGTGCCAGTAGTCCCAGCCAGGGGCGTCGAGGCGAGCAGTACTTC.